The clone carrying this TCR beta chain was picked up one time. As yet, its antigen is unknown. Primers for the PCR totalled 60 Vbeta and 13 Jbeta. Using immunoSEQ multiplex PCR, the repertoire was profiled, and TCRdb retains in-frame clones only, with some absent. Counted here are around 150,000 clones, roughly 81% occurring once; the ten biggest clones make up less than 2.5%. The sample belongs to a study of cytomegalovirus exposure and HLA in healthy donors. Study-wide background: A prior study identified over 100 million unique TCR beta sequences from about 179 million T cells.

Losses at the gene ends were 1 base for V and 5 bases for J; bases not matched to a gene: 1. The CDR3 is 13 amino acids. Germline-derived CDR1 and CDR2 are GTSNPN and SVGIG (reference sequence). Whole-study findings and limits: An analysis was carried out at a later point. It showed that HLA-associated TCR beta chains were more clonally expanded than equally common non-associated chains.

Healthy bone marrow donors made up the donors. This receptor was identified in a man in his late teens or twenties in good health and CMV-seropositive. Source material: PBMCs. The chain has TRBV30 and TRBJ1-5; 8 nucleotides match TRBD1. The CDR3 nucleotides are TGTGCCTGGAGTGACAGGGGGGATCAGCCCCAGCATTTT. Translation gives CAWSDRGDQPQHF.